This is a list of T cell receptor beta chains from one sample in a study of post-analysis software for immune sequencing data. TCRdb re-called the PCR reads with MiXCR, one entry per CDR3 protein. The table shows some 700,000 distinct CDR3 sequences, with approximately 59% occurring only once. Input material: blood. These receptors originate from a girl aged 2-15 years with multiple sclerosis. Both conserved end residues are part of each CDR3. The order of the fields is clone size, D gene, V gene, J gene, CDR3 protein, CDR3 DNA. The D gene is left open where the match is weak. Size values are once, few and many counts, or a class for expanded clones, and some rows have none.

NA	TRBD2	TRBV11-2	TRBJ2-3	CASSLGPSGGTDTQYF	TGTGCCAGCAGCTTAGGTCCTAGCGGGGGCACAGATACGCAGTATTTT
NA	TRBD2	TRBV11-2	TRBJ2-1	CASSSLTSGRIINEQFF	TGTGCCAGCAGCTCTCTGACTAGCGGGAGAATTATAAATGAGCAGTTCTTC
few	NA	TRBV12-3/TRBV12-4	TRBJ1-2	CASSLGRGGYGYTF	TGTGCCAGCAGTTTGGGCAGGGGAGGATATGGCTACACCTTC
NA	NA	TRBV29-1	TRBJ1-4	CSVELLGVGTNEKLFF	TGCAGCGTTGAACTTTTAGGGGTCGGAACTAATGAAAAACTGTTTTTT
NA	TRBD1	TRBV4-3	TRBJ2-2	CASSQLQGAGGELFF	TGCGCCAGCAGCCAACTACAGGGGGCGGGCGGGGAGCTGTTTTTT
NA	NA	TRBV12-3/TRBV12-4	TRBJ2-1	CASSLEGPPYNEQFF	TGTGCCAGCAGTTTAGAGGGGCCGCCCTACAATGAGCAGTTCTTC
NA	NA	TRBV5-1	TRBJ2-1	CASSEGGSFNEQFF	TGCGCCAGCAGCGAGGGGGGGAGCTTCAATGAGCAGTTCTTC
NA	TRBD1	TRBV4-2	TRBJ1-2	CASSQDPGGNGYTF	TGTGCCAGCAGCCAAGACCCAGGGGGTAATGGCTACACCTTC
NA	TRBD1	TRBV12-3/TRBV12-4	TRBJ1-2	CASSNRGLYGYTF	TGTGCCAGCAGTAACAGGGGGCTCTATGGCTACACCTTC
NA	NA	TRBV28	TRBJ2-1	CASRPIGSYNEQFF	TGTGCCAGCAGGCCGATAGGTTCCTACAATGAGCAGTTCTTC
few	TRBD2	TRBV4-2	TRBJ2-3	CASSHGLASTDTQYF	TGTGCCAGCAGCCATGGACTAGCTTCCACAGATACGCAGTATTTT
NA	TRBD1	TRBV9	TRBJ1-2	CASSLETGQGDYGYTF	TGTGCCAGCAGCCTCGAGACGGGACAGGGGGACTATGGCTACACCTTC
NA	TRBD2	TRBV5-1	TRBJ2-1	CASSFFGGMTGDEQFF	TGCGCCAGCAGCTTCTTCGGGGGGATGACCGGCGATGAGCAGTTCTTC
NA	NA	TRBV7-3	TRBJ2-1	CASSIGTPNEQFF	TGTGCCAGCAGCATCGGGACTCCCAATGAGCAGTTCTTC
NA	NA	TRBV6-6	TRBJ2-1	CASYQKGFGNEQFF	TGTGCCAGCTATCAGAAGGGCTTTGGCAATGAGCAGTTCTTC
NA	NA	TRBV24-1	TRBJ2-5	CATSDSGRTQYF	TGTGCCACCAGTGATTCCGGGAGGACCCAGTACTTC